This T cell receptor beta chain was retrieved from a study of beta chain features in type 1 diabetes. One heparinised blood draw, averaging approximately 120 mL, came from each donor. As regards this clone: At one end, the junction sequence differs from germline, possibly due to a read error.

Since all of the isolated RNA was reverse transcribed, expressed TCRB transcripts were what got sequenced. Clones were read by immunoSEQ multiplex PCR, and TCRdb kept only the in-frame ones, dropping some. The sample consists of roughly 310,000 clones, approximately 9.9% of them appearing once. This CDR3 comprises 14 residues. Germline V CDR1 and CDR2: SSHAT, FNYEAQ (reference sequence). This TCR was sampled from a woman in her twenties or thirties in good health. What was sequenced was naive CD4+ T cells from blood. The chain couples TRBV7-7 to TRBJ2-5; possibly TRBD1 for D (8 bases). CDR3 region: CASSLTGEGETQYF. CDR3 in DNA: TGTGCTAGCAGCTTGACAGGGGAGGGAGAGACCCAGTACTTC. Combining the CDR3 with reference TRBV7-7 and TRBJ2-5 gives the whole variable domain GAGVSQSPRYKVTKRGQDVTLRCDPISSHATLYWYQQALGQGPEFLTYFNYEAQPDKSGLPSDRFSAERPEGSISTLTIQRTEQRDSAMYRCASSLTGEGETQYFGPGTRLLVL.